The 4 T cell receptor beta chains reported below all come from one sample, sequenced in a study of T cells in Graves' hyperthyroidism and ophthalmopathy (dated by TCRdb to 2018 to 2020). Libraries were constructed by multiplex PCR. These reads were obtained on an Illumina HiSeq 2000. Amplification of TCR beta CDR3 regions was carried out from RNA transcripts. The first round of RT-PCR for the TCR CDR3 was performed with the HTBI primer set and the Qiagen OneStep RT-PCR kit. In-frame beta chains were kept once TCRdb had trimmed the public reads at Q25 with fastp and called clones with MiXCR. CDR3 protein sequences are deduplicated, and each keeps its most common genes and DNA. Counted in this sample were hundreds of thousands of distinct CDR3 sequences; around 15% of them appeared once. Roughly 10% of the sample is taken by the ten largest. The sample was blood. All receptors derive from a woman between 18 and 29 years old with Graves' hyperthyroidism.

This clonotype occurred a few times. The chain combines TRBV20-1 with TRBJ2-1, with 7 bases that match TRBD1. The length of the CDR3 is 13 residues. Germline loops: CDR1 DFQATT, CDR2 SNEGSKA (reference sequence). V lost 8 bases, J lost 1 base, and 5 bases stayed unmatched. The CDR3 loop reads CSYSTGSYNEQFF. The CDR3 bases are TGCAGTTATTCGACAGGGTCCTACAATGAGCAGTTCTTC.

The rearrangement joins TRBV7-9 to TRBJ2-1; maybe TRBD2 (6 bases). Germline CDR1 reads SEHNR; CDR2 reads FQNEAQ (reference sequence). The V and J ends lost 4 bases and 9 bases respectively, with 16 bases between them. CDR3 length equals 14 residues. DNA for the CDR3: TGTGCCAGCAGCTACCCCCGGGACTCTGGTGAGCAGTTCTTC. It codes for CASSYPRDSGEQFF.

This clonotype was seen a few times. The chain carries TRBV30 and TRBJ2-7; a weak D match, TRBD1 (6 bases). Trimming left V 4 bases short and J 7 bases short, with 20 bases between. The CDR3 has 14 amino acids. CDR1 and CDR2 (germline): GTSNPN, SVGIG (reference sequence). CDR3 sequence: CAWNQGLANNEQYF. Written as DNA, the CDR3 is TGTGCCTGGAACCAGGGGCTCGCTAACAATGAGCAGTACTTC.

DNA for the CDR3: TGTGCCTGGAGTCCGGACCCATCGATCCCCTATGGCTACACCTTC. Encoded protein: CAWSPDPSIPYGYTF. The chain employs TRBV30 and TRBJ1-2; D call uncertain. Germline CDR1 GTSNPN, CDR2 SVGIG (reference sequence). CDR3 length: 15 residues. Trimming took off 2 bases at V and 4 bases at J, with 17 bases between the two ends.